A selection of T cell receptor beta chains follows, all from one sample in a study of CD8+CD57+ T cells in acquired aplastic anemia. TCRdb reprocessed the reads with MiXCR, giving one entry per CDR3 protein. There are under 75,000 distinct CDR3 sequences in the sample; around half occur only once, and around 8.3% lies in the top ten. Source material: sorted CD4+, CD8+, or CD8+CD57+ T cells (not recorded which) from PBMCs. Receptors originate from a human donor in good health, serving as a control. Each CDR3 is given with its conserved first and last residue. The D gene is left open where the match is weak. Size tells how often a clone was seen (once, few, many) or the class of an expanded clone, and some rows leave it out.

>TRBJ2-1|many|TRBV7-9|TRBD2
CASRLAGVHEQFF
TGTGCCAGCAGACTAGCGGGGGTCCATGAGCAGTTCTTC
>TRBJ2-7|many|TRBV11-2|TRBD2
CASSLGVAGLSYEQYF
TGTGCCAGCAGCTTAGGGGTAGCGGGGCTCTCCTACGAGCAGTACTTC
>TRBJ2-3|NA|TRBV25-1|TRBD2
CASSALGGAGEDTQYF
TGTGCCAGCAGCGCACTGGGGGGAGCGGGGGAGGATACGCAGTATTTT
>TRBJ1-5|many|TRBV9|NA
CASSAGGLLNQPQHF
TGTGCCAGCAGCGCCGGCGGTCTGCTCAATCAGCCCCAGCATTTT
>TRBJ1-2|once|TRBV29-1|NA
CSVVQEGYGYTF
TGCAGCGTTGTGCAGGAGGGATATGGCTACACCTTC
>TRBJ2-1|many|TRBV7-6|NA
CASSPGGEQFF
TGTGCCAGCAGCCCCGGGGGAGAGCAGTTCTTC
>TRBJ1-2|NA|TRBV15|NA
CATSGGSWYGYTF
TGTGCCACCAGCGGAGGTTCTTGGTATGGCTACACCTTC
>TRBJ2-7|few|TRBV19|NA
CASSPSAIPYEQYF
TGTGCCAGTAGTCCTTCAGCAATCCCCTACGAGCAGTACTTC
>TRBJ2-3|few|TRBV7-8|TRBD2
CASSLAPGTSGIGLLEETDTQYF
TGTGCCAGCAGCTTAGCCCCCGGGACTAGCGGGATAGGGTTGCTTGAGGAAACAGATACGCAGTATTTT
>TRBJ2-3|NA|TRBV7-3|NA
CASSLGSSTDTQYF
TGTGCCAGCAGCTTAGGGTCTAGCACAGATACGCAGTATTTT
>TRBJ2-7|few|TRBV2|TRBD2
CAVLAGPYEQYF
TGTGCCGTGTTAGCGGGGCCCTACGAGCAGTACTTC
>TRBJ2-1|NA|TRBV6-5|TRBD1
CASSYAGQGTEQFF
TGTGCCAGCAGTTACGCGGGACAGGGGACTGAGCAGTTCTTC
>TRBJ2-3|many|TRBV4-2|NA
CASSQEGSLAPDTQYF
TGTGCCAGCAGCCAAGAAGGATCACTAGCCCCAGATACGCAGTATTTT
>TRBJ1-3|many|TRBV7-2|NA
CASSPPVSGNTIYF
TGTGCCAGCAGCCCACCCGTCTCTGGAAACACCATATATTTT